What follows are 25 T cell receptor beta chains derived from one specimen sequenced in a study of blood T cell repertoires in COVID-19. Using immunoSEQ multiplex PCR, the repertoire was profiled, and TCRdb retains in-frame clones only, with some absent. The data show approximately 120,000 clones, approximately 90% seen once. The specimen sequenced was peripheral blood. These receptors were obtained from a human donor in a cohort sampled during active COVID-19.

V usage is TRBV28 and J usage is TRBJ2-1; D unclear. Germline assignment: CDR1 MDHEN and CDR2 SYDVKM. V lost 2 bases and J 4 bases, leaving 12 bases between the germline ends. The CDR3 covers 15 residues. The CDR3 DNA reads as TGTGCCAGCAGTTTAGTCGGAGCTCTGTACAATGAGCAGTTCTTC. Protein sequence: CASSLVGALYNEQFF.

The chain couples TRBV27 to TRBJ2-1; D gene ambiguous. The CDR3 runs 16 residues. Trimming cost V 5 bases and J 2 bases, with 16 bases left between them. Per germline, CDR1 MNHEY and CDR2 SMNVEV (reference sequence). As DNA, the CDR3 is TGTGCCAGCAGTCCCCTAGGCTCAGAGGCCTACAATGAGCAGTTCTTC. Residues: CASSPLGSEAYNEQFF.

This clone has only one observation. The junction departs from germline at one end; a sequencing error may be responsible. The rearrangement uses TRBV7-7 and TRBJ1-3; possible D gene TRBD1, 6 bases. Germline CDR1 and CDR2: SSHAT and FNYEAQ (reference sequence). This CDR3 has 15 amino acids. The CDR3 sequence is CASSPLDRAGNTIYF. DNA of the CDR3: TGTGCTAGCAGCCCTTTGGACAGAGCTGGAAACACCATATATTTT. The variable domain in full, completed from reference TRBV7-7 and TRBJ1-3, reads GAGVSQSPRYKVTKRGQDVTLRCDPISSHATLYWYQQALGQGPEFLTYFNYEAQPDKSGLPSDRFSAERPEGSISTLTIQRTEQRDSAMYRCASSPLDRAGNTIYFGEGSWLTVV.

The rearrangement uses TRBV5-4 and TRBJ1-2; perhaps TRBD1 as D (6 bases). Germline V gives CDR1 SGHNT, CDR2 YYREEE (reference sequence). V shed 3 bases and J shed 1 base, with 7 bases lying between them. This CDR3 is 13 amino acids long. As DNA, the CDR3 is TGTGCCAGCAGCTCGGACAGTAACTATGGCTACACCTTC. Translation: CASSSDSNYGYTF.

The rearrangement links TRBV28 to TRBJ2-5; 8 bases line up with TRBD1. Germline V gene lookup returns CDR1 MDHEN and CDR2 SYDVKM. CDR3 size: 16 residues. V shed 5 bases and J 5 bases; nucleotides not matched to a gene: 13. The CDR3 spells CASSNMDQGARETQYF. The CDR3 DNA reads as TGTGCCAGCAGTAACATGGACCAGGGGGCCCGGGAGACCCAGTACTTC.

CDR3 coding DNA: TGCGCCAGCAGCATGTACAGGCAAGACACCGGGGAGCTGTTTTTT. Amino acids: CASSMYRQDTGELFF. The chain links TRBV5-1 to TRBJ2-2; TRBD1 is a possible D gene (5 bases). V lost 4 bases, J lost 3 bases, and 13 bases lay in between. Per germline, CDR1 SGHRS and CDR2 YFSETQ. CDR3 size: 15 residues. Drawing the rest from reference TRBV5-1 and TRBJ2-2, the complete variable domain is KAGVTQTPRYLIKTRGQQVTLSCSPISGHRSVSWYQQTPGQGLQFLFEYFSETQRNKGNFPGRFSGRQFSNSRSEMNVSTLELGDSALYLCASSMYRQDTGELFFGEGSRLTVL.

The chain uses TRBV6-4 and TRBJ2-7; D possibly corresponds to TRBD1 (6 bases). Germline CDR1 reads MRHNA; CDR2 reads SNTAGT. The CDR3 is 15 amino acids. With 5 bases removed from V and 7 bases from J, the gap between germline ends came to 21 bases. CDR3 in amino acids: CASSHAPDSLWEQYF. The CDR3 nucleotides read TGTGCCAGCAGTCATGCCCCGGACAGTCTGTGGGAGCAGTACTTC.

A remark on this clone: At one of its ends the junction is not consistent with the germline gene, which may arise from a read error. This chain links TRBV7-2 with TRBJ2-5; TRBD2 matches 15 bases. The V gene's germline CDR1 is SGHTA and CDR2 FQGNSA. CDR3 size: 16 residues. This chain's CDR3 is CASSPGLAGGQGTQYF. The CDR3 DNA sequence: TGTGCCAGCAGTCCAGGACTAGCGGGGGGGCAAGGGACCCAGTACTTC.

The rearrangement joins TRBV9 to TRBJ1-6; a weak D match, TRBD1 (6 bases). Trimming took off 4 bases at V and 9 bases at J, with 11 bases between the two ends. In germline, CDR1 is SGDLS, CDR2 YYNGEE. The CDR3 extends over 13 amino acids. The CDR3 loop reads CASSTRQVSPLHF. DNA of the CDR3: TGTGCCAGCAGCACCCGACAGGTTTCACCCCTCCACTTT. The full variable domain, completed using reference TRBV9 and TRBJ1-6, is DSGVTQTPKHLITATGQRVTLRCSPRSGDLSVYWYQQSLDQGLQFLIQYYNGEERAKGNILERFSAQQFPDLHSELNLSSLELGDSALYFCASSTRQVSPLHFGNGTRLTVT.

DNA for the CDR3: TGTGCCAGCAGTTACTCGCCCAGGGGGGTGACCCAGTACTTC. This codes for CASSYSPRGVTQYF. This chain joins TRBV6-5 and TRBJ2-5, with a weak D call TRBD1 (7 bases). Germline CDR1 reads MNHEY; CDR2 reads SVGAGI. The germline V and J ends were trimmed by 0 bases and 7 bases, with 12 bases remaining between them. CDR3 length: 14 amino acids.

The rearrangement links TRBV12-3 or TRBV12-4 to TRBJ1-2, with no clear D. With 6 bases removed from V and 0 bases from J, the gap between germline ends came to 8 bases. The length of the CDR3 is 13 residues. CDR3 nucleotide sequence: TGTGCCAGCAGCAAAGCTGCTAACTATGGCTACACCTTC. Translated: CASSKAANYGYTF.

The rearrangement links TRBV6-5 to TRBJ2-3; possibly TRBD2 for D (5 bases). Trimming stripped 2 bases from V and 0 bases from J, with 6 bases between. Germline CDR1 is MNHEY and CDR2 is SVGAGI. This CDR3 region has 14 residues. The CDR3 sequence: CASSYRTSTDTQYF. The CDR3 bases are TGTGCCAGCAGTTACCGGACTAGCACAGATACGCAGTATTTT.

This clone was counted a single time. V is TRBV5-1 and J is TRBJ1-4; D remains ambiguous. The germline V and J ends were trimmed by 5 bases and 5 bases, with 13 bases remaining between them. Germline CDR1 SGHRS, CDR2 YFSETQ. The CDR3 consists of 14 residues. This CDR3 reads CASRATSENEKLFF. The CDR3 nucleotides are TGCGCCAGCAGGGCGACGAGCGAAAATGAAAAACTGTTTTTT. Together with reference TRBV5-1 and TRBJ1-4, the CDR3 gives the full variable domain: KAGVTQTPRYLIKTRGQQVTLSCSPISGHRSVSWYQQTPGQGLQFLFEYFSETQRNKGNFPGRFSGRQFSNSRSEMNVSTLELGDSALYLCASRATSENEKLFFGSGTQLSVL.

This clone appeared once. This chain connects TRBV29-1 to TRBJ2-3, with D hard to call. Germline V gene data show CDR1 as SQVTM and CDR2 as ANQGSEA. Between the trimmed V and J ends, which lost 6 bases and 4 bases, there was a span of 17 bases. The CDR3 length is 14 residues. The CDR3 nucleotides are TGCAGCGTCCCGGTTGAACCCTTAGCAGATACGCAGTATTTT. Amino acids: CSVPVEPLADTQYF.

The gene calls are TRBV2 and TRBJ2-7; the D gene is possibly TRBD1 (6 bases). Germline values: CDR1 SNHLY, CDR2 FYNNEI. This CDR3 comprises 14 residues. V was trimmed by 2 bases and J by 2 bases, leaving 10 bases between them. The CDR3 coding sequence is TGTGCCAGCAGTGAACTGGGGGCCGCCTACGAGCAGTACTTC. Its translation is CASSELGAAYEQYF.

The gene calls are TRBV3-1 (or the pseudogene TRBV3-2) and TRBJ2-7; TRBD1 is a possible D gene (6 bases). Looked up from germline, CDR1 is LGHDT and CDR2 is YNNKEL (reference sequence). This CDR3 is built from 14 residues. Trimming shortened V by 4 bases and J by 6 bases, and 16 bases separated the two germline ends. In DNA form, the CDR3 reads TGTGCCAGCAGCCTCGTGGGGGCGTTTGGCGAGCAGTACTTC. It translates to CASSLVGAFGEQYF.

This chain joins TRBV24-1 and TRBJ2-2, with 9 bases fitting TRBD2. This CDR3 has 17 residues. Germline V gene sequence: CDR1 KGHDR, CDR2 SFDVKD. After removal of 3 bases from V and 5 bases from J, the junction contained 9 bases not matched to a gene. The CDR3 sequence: CATSDPHSGSRTGELFF. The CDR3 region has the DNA TGTGCCACCAGTGATCCCCATAGCGGGAGTAGAACCGGGGAGCTGTTTTTT.

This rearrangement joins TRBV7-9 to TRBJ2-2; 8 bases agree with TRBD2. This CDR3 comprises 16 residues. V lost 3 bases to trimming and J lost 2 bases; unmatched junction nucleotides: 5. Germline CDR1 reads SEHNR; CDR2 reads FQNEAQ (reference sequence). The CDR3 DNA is TGTGCCAGCAGCTTCCGTAGCGGGGCAAACACCGGGGAGCTGTTTTTT. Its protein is CASSFRSGANTGELFF.

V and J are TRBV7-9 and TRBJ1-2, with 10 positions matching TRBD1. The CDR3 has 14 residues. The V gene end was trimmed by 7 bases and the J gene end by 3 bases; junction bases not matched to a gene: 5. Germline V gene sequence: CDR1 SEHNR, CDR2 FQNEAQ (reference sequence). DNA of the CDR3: TGTGCCAGCACCCCGGACAGGGGGGACTATGGCTACACCTTC. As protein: CASTPDRGDYGYTF.

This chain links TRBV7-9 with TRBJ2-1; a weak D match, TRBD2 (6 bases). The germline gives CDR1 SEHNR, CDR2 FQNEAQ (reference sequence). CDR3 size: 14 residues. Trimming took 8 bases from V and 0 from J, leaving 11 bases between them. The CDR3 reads CASGWDFSYNEQFF. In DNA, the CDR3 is TGTGCCAGCGGCTGGGACTTCTCCTACAATGAGCAGTTCTTC.

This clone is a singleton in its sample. This CDR3 reads CSVGGGLNEAFF. DNA of the CDR3: TGCAGCGTCGGGGGGGGGCTCAATGAAGCTTTCTTT. The chain is built from TRBV29-1 and TRBJ1-1; possible D gene TRBD1, 6 bases. Germline V gene lookup returns CDR1 SQVTM and CDR2 ANQGSEA. There are 12 residues in the CDR3. Trimming pared 6 bases from V and 7 bases from J, leaving 15 bases between.

The chain's CDR3 is CASSYTTGNSYEQYF. CDR3 coding DNA: TGCGCCAGCAGCTATACGACAGGGAACTCCTACGAGCAGTACTTC. This chain uses TRBV5-1 with TRBJ2-7; 7 nucleotides agree with TRBD1. The V segment lost 3 bases and the J segment 0 bases; nucleotides outside the gene matches: 6. The CDR3 has 15 amino acids. Germline V gives CDR1 SGHRS, CDR2 YFSETQ.

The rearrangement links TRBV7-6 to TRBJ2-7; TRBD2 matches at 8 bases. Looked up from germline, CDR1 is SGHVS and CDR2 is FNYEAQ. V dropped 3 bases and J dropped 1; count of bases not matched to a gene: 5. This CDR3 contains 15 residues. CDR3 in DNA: TGTGCCAGCAGCTTTTCGGCGGGGGGTTCCTACGAGCAGTACTTC. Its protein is CASSFSAGGSYEQYF.

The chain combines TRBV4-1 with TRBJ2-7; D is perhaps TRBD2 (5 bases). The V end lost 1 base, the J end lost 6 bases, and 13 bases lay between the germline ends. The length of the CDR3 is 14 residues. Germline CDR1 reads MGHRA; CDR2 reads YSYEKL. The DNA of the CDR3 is TGCGCCAGCAGCCAAGGCCCGGGGTGGCTCGAGCAGTACTTC. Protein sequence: CASSQGPGWLEQYF.

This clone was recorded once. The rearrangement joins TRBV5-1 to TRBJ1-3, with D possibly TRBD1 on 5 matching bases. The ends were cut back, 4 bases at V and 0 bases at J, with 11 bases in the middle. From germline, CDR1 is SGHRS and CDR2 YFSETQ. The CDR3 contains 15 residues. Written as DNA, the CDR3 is TGCGCCAGCAGCCTGACGGGACTCTCTGGAAACACCATATATTTT. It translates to CASSLTGLSGNTIYF.